The 14 T cell receptor beta chains reported below all come from one sample, sequenced in a study of blood T cell repertoires in COVID-19. Assay: immunoSEQ multiplex PCR; the TCRdb copy retains only in-frame clones and omits some. In the table there are around 100,000 clones, just over 90% of which are singletons. The sample was peripheral blood. These receptors were collected from a man over 45 with active COVID-19.

This sequence joins TRBV19 and TRBJ1-1; possible D gene TRBD1, 6 bases. The V end was cut by 4 bases, the J end by 0 bases, with 9 bases between. The CDR3 runs 14 residues. Germline-derived CDR1 and CDR2 are LNHDA and SQIVND (reference sequence). The CDR3 DNA sequence: TGTGCCAGTAGTACGGGACAACTGAACACTGAAGCTTTCTTT. Translated: CASSTGQLNTEAFF.

CDR3: CASSPRAVAGNTWNEQFF. For the CDR3, the DNA is TGTGCCAGCAGCCCCAGGGCTGTAGCGGGGAACACTTGGAATGAGCAGTTCTTC. V usage is TRBV7-2 and J usage is TRBJ2-1; 8 nucleotides match TRBD2. Trimming took 5 bases from V and 7 from J; bases not matched to a gene: 19. The germline V gene has CDR1 SGHTA and CDR2 FQGNSA. The CDR3 covers 18 residues.

The rearrangement joins TRBV19 to TRBJ1-5, with 8 bases lining up with TRBD1. The CDR3 consists of 17 residues. CDR1 LNHDA and CDR2 SQIVND come from the germline V gene (reference sequence). With V trimmed by 5 bases and J by 2 bases, 11 bases remained unmatched. The CDR3 DNA reads as TGTGCCAGTAGTCCCGTCCAGGGGGCTGGGGGCAATCAGCCCCAGCATTTT. Its protein product is CASSPVQGAGGNQPQHF. The whole variable domain, remainder taken from reference TRBV19 and TRBJ1-5, is DGGITQSPKYLFRKEGQNVTLSCEQNLNHDAMYWYRQDPGQGLRLIYYSQIVNDFQKGDIAEGYSVSREKKESFPLTVTSAQKNPTAFYLCASSPVQGAGGNQPQHFGDGTRLSIL.

In its sample, this clone was seen a few times. The rearrangement joins TRBV4-2 to TRBJ1-6; 10 positions match TRBD1. Per germline, CDR1 LGHNA and CDR2 YNFKEQ. The CDR3 is made up of 17 amino acids. V lost 0 bases, J lost 8 bases, and 7 bases stayed unmatched. This CDR3 is CASSQEFRDRGYSPLHF. The DNA of the CDR3 is TGTGCCAGCAGCCAAGAGTTCCGGGACAGGGGTTATTCACCCCTCCACTTT.

Here the CDR3 reads CASSQNRGFEQYF. The CDR3 DNA follows: TGCGCCAGCAGCCAAAACCGAGGGTTCGAGCAGTACTTC. The chain recombines TRBV4-1 with TRBJ2-7; tentative D call: TRBD2 (5 bases). This CDR3 has 13 residues. With 2 bases removed from V and 6 bases from J, the gap between germline ends came to 11 bases. Germline CDR1 and CDR2: MGHRA and YSYEKL.

The J gene is TRBJ2-1, the V gene TRBV7-2, with 8 nucleotides matching TRBD1. The CDR3 runs 13 residues. Germline V gene sequence: CDR1 SGHTA, CDR2 FQGNSA. The J segment lost 5 bases and the V segment lost 4 bases, leaving 1 base of the junction unmatched. The CDR3 bases are TGTGCCAGCAGCTCGGACAGGGACAATGAGCAGTTCTTC. It specifies CASSSDRDNEQFF.

This rearrangement joins TRBV27 to TRBJ1-2; D gene uncertain. Trimming stripped 3 bases from V and 2 bases from J, with 7 bases between. Germline values: CDR1 MNHEY, CDR2 SMNVEV (reference sequence). The CDR3 length is 13 residues. The DNA of the CDR3 is TGTGCCAGCAGTTTGAACAGCAACTATGGCTACACCTTC. Translation gives CASSLNSNYGYTF.

The rearrangement joins TRBV19 to TRBJ1-4; a possible D gene is TRBD1 (6 bases). V was pared by 4 bases and J by 0 bases, with 18 bases between. Germline assignment: CDR1 LNHDA and CDR2 SQIVND (reference sequence). The CDR3 is 18 amino acids. CDR3 coding DNA: TGTGCCAGTAGTAACTCACAGGGAGCCTCTTCAACTAATGAAAAACTGTTTTTT. Protein product: CASSNSQGASSTNEKLFF.

This clone was seen once. The chain carries TRBV10-3 and TRBJ2-5; D possibly corresponds to TRBD2 (5 bases). Germline loops: CDR1 ENHRY, CDR2 SYGVKD. CDR3 size: 13 residues. Deletions cut 4 bases from V and 2 bases from J, with 8 bases between. The CDR3 loop is CAISGTSQETQYF. For the CDR3, the DNA is TGTGCCATCAGTGGGACTTCGCAAGAGACCCAGTACTTC.

The V and J genes are TRBV10-3 and TRBJ2-5; 8 bases agree with TRBD1. Germline V gene lookup returns CDR1 ENHRY and CDR2 SYGVKD. This CDR3 comprises 15 residues. Trimming took 6 bases from V and 2 from J; bases not matched to a gene: 8. The DNA of the CDR3 is TGTGCCATCAGCATGACAGGGGTAGGGCAAGAGACCCAGTACTTC. Its translation is CAISMTGVGQETQYF.

This chain uses TRBV18 with TRBJ2-7, with 7 bases matching TRBD1. Germline CDR1 and CDR2: KGHSH and LQKENI. The CDR3 sequence is 14 residues long. V lost 6 bases to trimming and J lost 0 bases; unmatched junction nucleotides: 5. CDR3 nucleotides: TGTGCCAGCTCTAAAGGGGGCAGCTCCTACGAGCAGTACGTC. Translating gives CASSKGGSSYEQYV.

This chain uses TRBV27 with TRBJ2-7; D might be TRBD2 (6 bases). Trimming removed 2 bases at V and 3 bases at J, with 14 bases between. The germline CDR1 and CDR2 sequences are MNHEY and SMNVEV (reference sequence). The CDR3 covers 15 residues. The CDR3 region has the DNA TGTGCCAGCAGTTTAATGGGGGGAGGTTTCTACGAGCAGTACTTC. This codes for CASSLMGGGFYEQYF.

CDR3 nucleotide sequence: TGTGCCAGCAGCTTGGTGGCAGGTAGCTACGAGCAGTACGTC. It specifies CASSLVAGSYEQYV. The chain recombines TRBV5-5 with TRBJ2-7; D is unresolved. The germline V gene has CDR1 SGHKS and CDR2 YYEKEE (reference sequence). V was shortened by 0 bases and J by 3 bases, with 10 bases between the two germline ends. There are 14 residues in the CDR3.

This chain connects TRBV5-4 to TRBJ2-1; 12 bases agree with TRBD2. The CDR3 totals 15 residues. The V and J ends lost 4 bases and 7 bases, in that order; junction bases with no gene match: 6. The germline V gene encodes CDR1 SGHNT and CDR2 YYREEE (reference sequence). In nucleotides, the CDR3 is TGTGCCAGCAGCGGCGGGACTAGCGGGTTAAATGAGCAGTTCTTC. Translating it yields CASSGGTSGLNEQFF.